A single sample gave rise to the 31 T cell receptor beta chains below, sequenced in a study of T cells in localized non-small cell lung cancer (dated by TCRdb to about 2020). Libraries were constructed by the immunoSEQ multiplex PCR assay. TCRdb took over this immuneACCESS table, retaining in-frame rearrangements with V and J assigned. Such tables are incomplete; in checked studies, under half of the missing clones stem from an unresolved V gene, and the remainder is unexplained. Recorded for this sample are about 20,000 clones; roughly 84% of them occurred a single time. The ten most abundant clones make up roughly 4.9% of the sample. The source material was peripheral blood, sampled before any cancer treatment. These receptors were collected from a man aged 35-69 years with stage I lung adenocarcinoma.

The V call is TRBV4-2, the J call TRBJ2-2; D remains unclear. Trimming removed 1 base at V and 3 bases at J, with 9 bases between. The CDR3 is made up of 15 amino acids. Germline V gives CDR1 LGHNA, CDR2 YNFKEQ. CDR3 region: CASSQGTGDTGELFF. The DNA for the CDR3 is TGTGCCAGCAGCCAAGGGACGGGCGACACCGGGGAGCTGTTTTTT.

In regard to this clone: The junction departs from the called germline gene at one end, perhaps through a read error. The same CDR3 also results from other DNA sequences found in this sample. This chain uses TRBV6-5 with TRBJ1-4; 7 bases are a match to TRBD1. Germline CDR1 is MNHEY and CDR2 is SVGAGI. This CDR3 has 15 amino acids. The CDR3 protein is CASSYYGQEGEKLFF. The CDR3 coding sequence is TGTGCAAGCAGTTACTATGGACAGGAGGGTGAAAAACTGTTTTTT.

The rearrangement uses TRBV4-1 and TRBJ2-7, with 7 bases identical to TRBD1. J was trimmed by 3 bases and V by 4 bases; bases with no gene match: 9. From germline, CDR1 is MGHRA and CDR2 YSYEKL. The CDR3 has 15 amino acids. The CDR3 sequence: CASSLGDRAYYEQYF. The CDR3 region has the DNA TGCGCCAGCAGCCTGGGCGACAGGGCGTACTACGAGCAGTACTTC.

This clone turned up a few times. The V and J genes are TRBV4-1 and TRBJ1-6; no reliable D call. The CDR3 loop spans 16 amino acids. Trimming stripped 1 base from V and 7 bases from J, with 14 bases between. Germline V lookup: CDR1 MGHRA, CDR2 YSYEKL. CDR3 loop: CASSQGLRERNSPLHF. The CDR3 bases are TGCGCCAGCAGCCAAGGGCTAAGGGAAAGGAATTCACCCCTCCACTTT.

This clone was counted once. The chain links TRBV5-4 to TRBJ2-1; 11 positions match TRBD2. CDR1 SGHNT and CDR2 YYREEE come from the germline V gene (reference sequence). The junction had 1 base not matched to a gene; V was cut back by 0 bases and J by 2 bases. CDR3 length equals 16 residues. CDR3 nucleotides: TGTGCCAGCAGCTTGGGACTAGCGGGAACCTACAATGAGCAGTTCTTC. Residues: CASSLGLAGTYNEQFF.

The chain joins TRBV4-3 to TRBJ1-3, with D maybe TRBD1 (5 bases). This CDR3 region has 16 residues. Germline lookup yields CDR1 LGHNA and CDR2 YSLEER. Trimming stripped 0 bases from V and 4 bases from J, with 13 bases between. In DNA, the CDR3 is TGCGCCAGCAGCCAAGAAGGAGACAGTGCAGGAAACACCATATATTTT. As protein: CASSQEGDSAGNTIYF.

The J gene is TRBJ1-2, the V gene TRBV5-1, with 7 bases fitting TRBD1. The V gene's germline CDR1 is SGHRS and CDR2 YFSETQ. The CDR3 is 12 residues long. V gave up 10 bases and J gave up 2 bases; unmatched junction bases: 5. The CDR3 nucleotides read TGCGCCCTTGCACAGGGGAACTATGGCTACACCTTC. Translating it yields CALAQGNYGYTF.

The V and J genes are TRBV7-2 and TRBJ1-1; TRBD1 might be the D (5 bases). CDR1 is SGHTA, CDR2 FQGNSA, per germline. The CDR3 contains 14 residues. Trimming removed 0 bases from V and 1 base from J, with 6 bases in between. Here the CDR3 reads CASSLAGGNTEAFF. CDR3 DNA: TGTGCCAGCAGCTTAGCGGGGGGGAACACTGAAGCTTTCTTT.

CDR3 sequence reads: CAISESQGEKLFF. In DNA form, the CDR3 reads TGTGCCATCAGTGAGTCCCAGGGTGAAAAACTGTTTTTT. The gene calls are TRBV10-3 and TRBJ1-4, with a tentative D call TRBD1 (5 bases). The CDR3 runs to 13 residues. V lost 0 bases and J lost 7, with 6 bases in between. Germline V CDR1 and CDR2: ENHRY, SYGVKD.

This clone was recorded once. The rearrangement joins TRBV27 to TRBJ1-6; 7 nucleotides match TRBD1. This CDR3 contains 17 residues. The germline V gene encodes CDR1 MNHEY and CDR2 SMNVEV (reference sequence). After removal of 5 bases from V and 5 bases from J, the junction contained 12 bases not matched to a gene. The CDR3 protein is CASSGIAGGGHNSPLHF. The CDR3 DNA follows: TGTGCCAGCAGTGGGATCGCAGGGGGTGGGCATAATTCACCCCTCCACTTT.

The chain combines TRBV5-4 with TRBJ2-2, with TRBD1 matching 8 bases. Germline V CDR1 and CDR2: SGHNT, YYREEE (reference sequence). This CDR3 contains 14 residues. The ends lost 2 bases at V and 5 bases at J; junction bases unmatched: 2. The DNA of the CDR3 is TGTGCCAGCAGCTTAAACAGGGGGACCGGGGAGCTGTTTTTT. It translates to CASSLNRGTGELFF.

V usage is TRBV7-2 and J usage is TRBJ2-7, with D possibly TRBD1 on 6 matching bases. The length of the CDR3 is 11 residues. Germline CDR1 and CDR2: SGHTA and FQGNSA. V was cut by 5 bases and J by 5 bases, with 7 bases left in between. Written as DNA, the CDR3 is TGTGCCAGCAGCCACAGGGACGAGCAGTACTTC. It yields the protein CASSHRDEQYF. Complete variable domain (other parts from reference TRBV7-2 and TRBJ2-7): GAGVSQSPSNKVTEKGKDVELRCDPISGHTALYWYRQSLGQGLEFLIYFQGNSAPDKSGLPSDRFSAERTGGSVSTLTIQRTQQEDSAVYLCASSHRDEQYFGPGTRLTVT.

The chain is built from TRBV6-1 and TRBJ2-1; 9 bases map to TRBD2. J lost 4 bases, V lost 3 bases, and 7 bases had no gene match. CDR3 length equals 16 residues. Germline CDR1 is MNHNS and CDR2 is SASEGT. CDR3 coding DNA: TGTGCCAGCAGTGAGAAGAGCGGGGGGCCATACAATGAGCAGTTCTTC. The encoded protein is CASSEKSGGPYNEQFF.

The genes are TRBV29-1 and TRBJ2-7; TRBD2 aligns across 7 bases. The V gene's germline CDR1 is SQVTM and CDR2 ANQGSEA. The V segment lost 6 bases and the J segment 1 base; nucleotides outside the gene matches: 9. The CDR3 loop spans 14 amino acids. Here the CDR3 DNA reads TGCAGCGTAGCTTATTCTAGCGGATCCTACGAGCAGTACTTC. Its protein is CSVAYSSGSYEQYF.

This clone occurred once. V is TRBV27 and J is TRBJ1-6; 7 bases fit TRBD1. The CDR3 is made up of 18 amino acids. Trimming removed 7 bases from V and 0 bases from J; junction bases left unmatched: 12. The germline V gene has CDR1 MNHEY and CDR2 SMNVEV (reference sequence). The CDR3 here is CASTEDRQGGSYNSPLHF. The CDR3 DNA sequence: TGTGCCAGCACCGAAGACAGACAGGGCGGCTCCTATAATTCACCCCTCCACTTT.

The gene calls are TRBV19 and TRBJ1-2, with D hard to call. In germline, CDR1 is LNHDA, CDR2 SQIVND (reference sequence). The CDR3 totals 15 residues. V lost 1 base, J lost 6 bases, and 15 bases lay in between. DNA of the CDR3: TGTGCCAGTAGTATAGTACTTTGGGGAAACAATGGCTACACCTTC. Residues: CASSIVLWGNNGYTF.

V usage is TRBV7-2 and J usage is TRBJ2-7; 8 bases agree with TRBD1. There are 18 residues in the CDR3. Germline-derived CDR1 and CDR2 are SGHTA and FQGNSA. V dropped 1 base and J dropped 0; count of bases not matched to a gene: 11. DNA of the CDR3: TGTGCCAGCAGCTTAGTGTCGGCAGGGGGCCGACTCTCCTACGAGCAGTACTTC. It translates to CASSLVSAGGRLSYEQYF.

This rearrangement joins TRBV10-3 to TRBJ2-1; TRBD2 might be the D (6 bases). Trimming left V 6 bases short and J 6 bases short, with 21 bases between. CDR1 is ENHRY and CDR2 is SYGVKD in the germline V gene. This CDR3 is 16 amino acids long. The CDR3 region is CAIRGTRDSQLNEQFF. CDR3 DNA sequence: TGTGCCATCAGGGGGACCCGGGACTCCCAGCTCAATGAGCAGTTCTTC.

This clone was counted once. The chain combines TRBV10-2 with TRBJ2-3, with D possibly TRBD1 on 6 matching bases. The CDR3 totals 19 residues. The germline V gene encodes CDR1 WSHSY and CDR2 SAAADI. Trimming removed 0 bases at V and 2 bases at J, with 21 bases between. The CDR3 bases are TGCGCCAGCAGTGAGTCAATAGCAGGGACATTGGAAGACACAGATACGCAGTATTTT. It yields the protein CASSESIAGTLEDTDTQYF.

This chain uses TRBV28 with TRBJ2-5; 12 nucleotides align to TRBD1. The CDR3 consists of 15 residues. V trimming: 4 bases; J trimming: 4 bases; junction bases outside the gene matches: 4. From germline, CDR1 is MDHEN and CDR2 SYDVKM. The CDR3 here is CASSSGDRGRETQYF. The CDR3 DNA is TGTGCCAGCAGTTCCGGGGACAGGGGGCGAGAGACCCAGTACTTC.

This sequence joins TRBV19 and TRBJ2-5; 11 bases match TRBD1. The DNA end lines up better with TRBJ2-7; the J call may be wrong. This CDR3 region has 14 residues. CDR1 is LNHDA, CDR2 SQIVND, per germline (reference sequence). The CDR3 is CASSIGTGGYEQYF. The CDR3 nucleotides read TGTGCCAGTAGCATCGGGACAGGGGGCTACGAGCAGTACTTC.

This clone was found once. The genes are TRBV7-9 and TRBJ2-5, with D perhaps TRBD1 or TRBD2 (5 bases each). Germline V gene lookup returns CDR1 SEHNR and CDR2 FQNEAQ (reference sequence). This CDR3 comprises 14 residues. Trimming stripped 5 bases from V and 2 bases from J, with 12 bases between. CDR3 loop: CASSPGTHQETQYF. The CDR3 DNA sequence: TGTGCCAGCAGCCCCGGGACCCATCAAGAGACCCAGTACTTC.

In regard to this clone: The identical CDR3 is also encoded by other nucleotide sequences in the sample. J is TRBJ2-7 and V is TRBV30, with TRBD2 matching over 8 bases. The length of the CDR3 is 13 residues. Germline V CDR1 and CDR2: GTSNPN, SVGIG (reference sequence). V shed 0 bases, J shed 2 bases, and the junction held 0 bases outside the gene matches. The CDR3 region has the DNA TGTGCCTGGAGTGTGGGACTAGCCTACGAGCAGTACTTC. It specifies CAWSVGLAYEQYF. Together with reference TRBV30 and TRBJ2-7, the CDR3 gives the full variable domain: SQTIHQWPATLVQPVGSPLSLECTVEGTSNPNLYWYRQAAGRGLQLLFYSVGIGQISSEVPQNLSASRPQDRQFILSSKKLLLSDSGFYLCAWSVGLAYEQYFGPGTRLTVT.

Comments on this clone: An end of the junction differs from the germline gene, which may be a read error. The rearrangement uses TRBV7-2 and TRBJ2-3; D is perhaps TRBD1 or TRBD2 (5 bases each). The V gene's germline CDR1 is SGHTA and CDR2 FQGNSA. The CDR3 has 11 residues. CDR3 in amino acids: CASTLGDMQYF. CDR3 DNA sequence: TGTGCCAGCACCTTGGGGGATATGCAGTATTTT.

This clone was counted a few times. This chain connects TRBV27 to TRBJ1-1; D is possibly TRBD1 (5 bases). This CDR3 spans 12 amino acids. Germline CDR1 reads MNHEY; CDR2 reads SMNVEV (reference sequence). The V and J ends lost 4 bases and 8 bases respectively, with 11 bases between them. The CDR3 sequence is CASSSGLSEAFF. In DNA form, the CDR3 reads TGTGCCAGCAGTTCGGGACTATCAGAAGCTTTCTTT.

The rearrangement joins TRBV6-5 to TRBJ2-1; no clear D gene. The CDR3 contains 15 residues. V lost 2 bases and J lost 9, with 17 bases in between. Germline V gene sequence: CDR1 MNHEY, CDR2 SVGAGI. CDR3 sequence reads: CASSYLTGPLGEQFF. CDR3 nucleotides: TGTGCCAGCAGTTACCTTACCGGGCCCTTGGGTGAGCAGTTCTTC.

CDR3 sequence (DNA): TGTGCCAGCAGTCCCCCGGACAGGGGTTACGACACTGAAGCTTTCTTT. Translating it yields CASSPPDRGYDTEAFF. J is TRBJ1-1 and V is TRBV27, with TRBD1 matching over 9 bases. CDR3 size: 16 residues. Germline V gene lookup returns CDR1 MNHEY and CDR2 SMNVEV (reference sequence). With V trimmed by 5 bases and J by 3 bases, 10 bases remained unmatched.

This chain links TRBV28 with TRBJ2-5; perhaps TRBD1 as D (7 bases). The germline V and J ends were trimmed by 6 bases and 9 bases, with 20 bases remaining between them. The CDR3 runs to 14 residues. CDR1 is MDHEN, CDR2 SYDVKM, per germline. The CDR3: CASRGDSGGKAQYF. The CDR3 bases are TGTGCCAGCAGGGGGGACAGTGGGGGGAAGGCCCAGTACTTC.

This chain uses TRBV19 with TRBJ1-6, with 8 nucleotides matching TRBD1. Trimming cost V 3 bases and J 9 bases; bases outside gene matches: 7. The CDR3 loop spans 15 amino acids. The germline V gene has CDR1 LNHDA and CDR2 SQIVND (reference sequence). The CDR3 coding sequence is TGTGCCAGTAGTATGGACGGCGACAGGGGTTCACCCCTCCACTTT. Encoded protein: CASSMDGDRGSPLHF.

The chain is built from TRBV7-8 and TRBJ2-7; no definite D call. This CDR3 has 13 residues. Per the germline V gene, CDR1 is SGHVS and CDR2 is FQNEAQ. Between the trimmed V and J ends, which lost 0 bases and 6 bases, there was a span of 9 bases. CDR3 region: CASSLAQRREQYF. CDR3 in DNA: TGTGCCAGCAGCTTAGCCCAGCGCCGCGAGCAGTACTTC. Full variable domain (remainder filled in from reference TRBV7-8 and TRBJ2-7): GAGVSQSPRYKVAKRGQDVALRCDPISGHVSLFWYQQALGQGPEFLTYFQNEAQLDKSGLPSDRFFAERPEGSVSTLKIQRTQQEDSAVYLCASSLAQRREQYFGPGTRLTVT.

This clone was seen more than once but under ten times. The V gene is TRBV18, the J gene TRBJ1-5; TRBD1 aligns across 10 bases. The CDR3 is 15 amino acids. The germline V gene has CDR1 KGHSH and CDR2 LQKENI. With V trimmed by 4 bases and J by 3 bases, 3 bases remained unmatched. CDR3 region: CASSQGQGNNQPQHF. Here the CDR3 DNA reads TGTGCCAGCTCACAGGGACAGGGGAACAATCAGCCCCAGCATTTT.